This record concerns one T cell receptor (beta chain) sequence. The CDR3 contains 15 residues. V was cut by 4 bases and J by 7 bases, with 20 bases left in between. Germline loops: CDR1 SGHDT, CDR2 YYEEEE. The sample is drawn from a study of blood T cells in healthy people across ages. A sample-barcoded 5' primer and a J-beta primer mix were used in a second PCR of roughly 7 to 11 cycles. TCRdb recomputed calls from the 5' RACE reads with MiXCR, one row per CDR3 protein. Of fewer than 2,000,000 distinct CDR3 sequences in the sample, more than 35% were seen once. Sequencing input: blood. The gene calls are TRBV5-6 and TRBJ1-2; TRBD1 might be the D (5 bases). The clonotype comes from a human donor in good health. CDR3: CASSLLDIKSGGYTF. The CDR3 DNA is TGTGCCAGCAGCCTACTGGACATCAAAAGCGGTGGCTACACCTTC.